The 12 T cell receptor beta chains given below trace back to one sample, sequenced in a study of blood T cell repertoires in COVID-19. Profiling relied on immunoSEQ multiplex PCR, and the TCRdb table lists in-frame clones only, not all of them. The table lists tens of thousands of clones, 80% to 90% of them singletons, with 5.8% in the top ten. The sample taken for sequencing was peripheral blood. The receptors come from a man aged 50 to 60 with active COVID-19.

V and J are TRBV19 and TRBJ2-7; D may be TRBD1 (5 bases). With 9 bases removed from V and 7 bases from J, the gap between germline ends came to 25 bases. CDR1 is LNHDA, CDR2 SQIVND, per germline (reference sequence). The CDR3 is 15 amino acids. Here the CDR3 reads CASSLPGRNTREQYF. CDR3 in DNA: TGTGCCAGCAGCCTACCAGGGCGAAACACGAGGGAGCAGTACTTC.

The CDR3 DNA reads TGTGCCAGCAGTTCTCCCCGAACGGGTTTTAGCATTCAGTACTTC. Translated: CASSSPRTGFSIQYF. The gene calls are TRBV28 and TRBJ2-4; no clear D. Germline CDR1 is MDHEN and CDR2 is SYDVKM. Between the trimmed V and J ends, which lost 4 bases and 9 bases, there was a span of 19 bases. The CDR3 runs 15 residues.

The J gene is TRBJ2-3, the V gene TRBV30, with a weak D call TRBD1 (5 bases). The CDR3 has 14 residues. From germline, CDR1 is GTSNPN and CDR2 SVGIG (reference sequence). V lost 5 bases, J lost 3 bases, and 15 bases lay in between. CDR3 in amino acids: CAWGEAGWTDTQYF. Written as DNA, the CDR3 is TGTGCCTGGGGAGAGGCAGGGTGGACAGATACGCAGTATTTT.

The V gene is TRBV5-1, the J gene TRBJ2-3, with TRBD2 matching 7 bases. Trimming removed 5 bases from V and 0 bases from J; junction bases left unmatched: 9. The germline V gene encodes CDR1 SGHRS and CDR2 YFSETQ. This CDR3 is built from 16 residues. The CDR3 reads CASSPGNSGSTDTQYF. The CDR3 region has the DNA TGCGCCAGCAGTCCTGGAAATAGCGGGAGCACAGATACGCAGTATTTT.

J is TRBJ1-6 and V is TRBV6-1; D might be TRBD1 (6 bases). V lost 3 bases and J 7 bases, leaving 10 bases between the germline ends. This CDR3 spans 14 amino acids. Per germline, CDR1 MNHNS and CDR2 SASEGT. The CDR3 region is CASSDRGRNSPLHF. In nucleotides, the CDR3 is TGTGCCAGCAGTGACAGGGGTCGGAATTCACCCCTCCACTTT.

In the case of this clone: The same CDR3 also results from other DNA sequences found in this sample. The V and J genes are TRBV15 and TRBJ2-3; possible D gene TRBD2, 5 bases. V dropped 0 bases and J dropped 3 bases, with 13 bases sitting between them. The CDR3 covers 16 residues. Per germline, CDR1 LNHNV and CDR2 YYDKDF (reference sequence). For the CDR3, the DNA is TGTGCCACCAGCAGAGATAGTGGAGGAGATACAGATACGCAGTATTTT. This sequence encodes CATSRDSGGDTDTQYF. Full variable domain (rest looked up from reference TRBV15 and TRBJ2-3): DAMVIQNPRYQVTQFGKPVTLSCSQTLNHNVMYWYQQKSSQAPKLLFHYYDKDFNNEADTPDNFQSRRPNTSFCFLDIRSPGLGDTAMYLCATSRDSGGDTDTQYFGPGTRLTVL.

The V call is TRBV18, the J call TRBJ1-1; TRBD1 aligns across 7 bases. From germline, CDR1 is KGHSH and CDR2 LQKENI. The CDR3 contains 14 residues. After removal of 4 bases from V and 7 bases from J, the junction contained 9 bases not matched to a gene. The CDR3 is CASSLQGSFDEAFF. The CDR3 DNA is TGTGCCAGCTCACTACAGGGGTCTTTTGATGAAGCTTTCTTT.

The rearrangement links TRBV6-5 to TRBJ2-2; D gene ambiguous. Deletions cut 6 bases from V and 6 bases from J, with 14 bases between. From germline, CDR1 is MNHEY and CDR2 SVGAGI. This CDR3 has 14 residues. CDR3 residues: CASSLRSGPGELFF. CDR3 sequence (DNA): TGTGCCAGCAGCCTCCGGTCGGGTCCCGGGGAGCTGTTTTTT.

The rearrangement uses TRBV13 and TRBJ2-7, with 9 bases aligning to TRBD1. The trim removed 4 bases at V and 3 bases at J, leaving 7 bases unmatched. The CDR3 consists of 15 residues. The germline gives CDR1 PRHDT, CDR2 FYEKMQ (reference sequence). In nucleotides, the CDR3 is TGTGCCAGCAGCTCTCCCGGGACAGGGCTCTACGAGCAGTACTTC. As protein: CASSSPGTGLYEQYF. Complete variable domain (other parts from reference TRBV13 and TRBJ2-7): AAGVIQSPRHLIKEKRETATLKCYPIPRHDTVYWYQQGPGQDPQFLISFYEKMQSDKGSIPDRFSAQQFSDYHSELNMSSLELGDSALYFCASSSPGTGLYEQYFGPGTRLTVT.

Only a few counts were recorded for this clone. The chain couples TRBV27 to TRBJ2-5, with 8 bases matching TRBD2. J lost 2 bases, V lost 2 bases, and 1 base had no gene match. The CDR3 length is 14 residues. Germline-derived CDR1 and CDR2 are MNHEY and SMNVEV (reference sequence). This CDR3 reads CASSLTSGQETQYF. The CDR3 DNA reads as TGTGCCAGCAGTTTAACTAGCGGACAAGAGACCCAGTACTTC.

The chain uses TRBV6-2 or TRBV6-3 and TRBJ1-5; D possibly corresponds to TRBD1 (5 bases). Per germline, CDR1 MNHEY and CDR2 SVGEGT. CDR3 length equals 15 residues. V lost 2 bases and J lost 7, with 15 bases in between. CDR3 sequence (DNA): TGTGCCAGCAGTTACCCGACGGGGGGTAGACAGCCCCAGCATTTT. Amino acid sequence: CASSYPTGGRQPQHF.

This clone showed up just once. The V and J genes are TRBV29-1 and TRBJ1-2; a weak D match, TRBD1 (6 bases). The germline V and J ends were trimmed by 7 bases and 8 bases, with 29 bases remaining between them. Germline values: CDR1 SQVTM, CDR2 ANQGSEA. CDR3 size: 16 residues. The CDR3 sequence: CSAALGEIQGTGGYTF. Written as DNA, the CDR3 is TGCAGCGCTGCATTGGGGGAAATACAGGGAACCGGCGGCTACACCTTC.